The 30 T cell receptor beta chains below all came from one sample that was sequenced in a study of follicular helper T cells after annual influenza vaccination. Sequencing used immunoSEQ multiplex PCR; TCRdb keeps in-frame clones, though not all of them. The top ten clones hold around 2% of a sample with around 4,800 clones, 82% of them seen once. The sample's time point: 2015-2016 season, pre-vaccination. The sequences come from CXCR5+ CD38- circulating T follicular helper cells from blood, collected on the day of influenza vaccination. Subset indicated: circulating Tfh, non-naive CD4+CXCR5+PD-1+ (ICOS+CD38+ or ICOS-CD38-). All receptors come from an adult who received the influenza vaccine.

This clone was detected only a few times. The chain employs TRBV6-5 and TRBJ2-4, with unresolved D. V dropped 3 bases and J dropped 0 bases, with 12 bases sitting between them. The CDR3 is 16 amino acids. Germline CDR1 reads MNHEY; CDR2 reads SVGAGI. The CDR3 region is CASSYSGSLAKNIQYF. As DNA, the CDR3 is TGTGCCAGCAGTTATTCAGGATCTCTAGCCAAAAACATTCAGTACTTC.

V is TRBV11-3 and J is TRBJ1-1; the match to TRBD1 covers 9 bases. CDR3 size: 15 residues. Losses at the gene ends were 0 bases for V and 9 bases for J; bases not matched to a gene: 8. The germline V gene has CDR1 SGHNT and CDR2 YENEEA. Here the CDR3 reads CASSLEQGATLKAFF. CDR3 DNA sequence: TGTGCCAGCAGCTTAGAACAGGGGGCGACCTTGAAAGCTTTCTTT.

The chain couples TRBV5-4 to TRBJ1-3, with 10 bases matching TRBD1. The germline V gene encodes CDR1 SGHNT and CDR2 YYREEE (reference sequence). This CDR3 has 15 amino acids. With V trimmed by 3 bases and J by 10 bases, 10 bases remained unmatched. CDR3 DNA sequence: TGTGCCAGCAGCTCGCCGGGACAGGGGTTGAATACCATATATTTT. This sequence encodes CASSSPGQGLNTIYF. Using reference TRBV5-4 and TRBJ1-3 for the parts outside the CDR3, the full variable domain is ETGVTQSPTHLIKTRGQQVTLRCSSQSGHNTVSWYQQALGQGPQFIFQYYREEENGRGNFPPRFSGLQFPNYSSELNVNALELDDSALYLCASSSPGQGLNTIYFGEGSWLTVV.

This sequence joins TRBV19 and TRBJ2-5, with TRBD1 identical over 7 bases. The V segment lost 5 bases and the J segment 3 bases; nucleotides outside the gene matches: 12. CDR1 and CDR2 from the germline V gene are LNHDA and SQIVND (reference sequence). The CDR3 is 16 residues long. The CDR3 protein is CASSSDRDSAKETQYF. The CDR3 DNA sequence: TGTGCCAGTAGTTCGGACCGGGACAGTGCCAAAGAGACCCAGTACTTC.

This clone was observed a handful of times. V usage is TRBV7-2 and J usage is TRBJ1-1, with 9 bases aligning to TRBD1. With V trimmed by 3 bases and J by 4 bases, 0 bases remained unmatched. Germline V gives CDR1 SGHTA, CDR2 FQGNSA. This CDR3 has 13 residues. In DNA, the CDR3 is TGTGCCAGCAGCTTGACAGGGGGCACTGAAGCTTTCTTT. This translates into CASSLTGGTEAFF.

The genes are TRBV27 and TRBJ2-6; no definite D call. The CDR3 loop spans 19 amino acids. V lost 4 bases, J lost 1 base, and 20 bases lay in between. The germline V gene encodes CDR1 MNHEY and CDR2 SMNVEV (reference sequence). The CDR3 protein is CASSYRITRIRSGANVLTF. The CDR3 DNA reads as TGTGCCAGCAGTTACCGGATTACAAGGATTAGATCTGGGGCCAACGTCCTGACTTTC.

The V gene is TRBV6-4, the J gene TRBJ1-1, with 7 bases lining up with TRBD1. This CDR3 is 13 amino acids long. Trimming removed 8 bases from V and 1 base from J; junction bases left unmatched: 4. Germline V lookup: CDR1 MRHNA, CDR2 SNTAGT. The CDR3 here is CASRRTGNTEAFF. CDR3 nucleotides: TGTGCCAGCCGTAGGACAGGGAACACTGAAGCTTTCTTT.

In this sample, this clone turned up a few times. This chain connects TRBV7-9 to TRBJ2-2, with TRBD1 as a possible D gene (5 bases). The germline gives CDR1 SEHNR, CDR2 FQNEAQ (reference sequence). Trimming left V 3 bases short and J 4 bases short, with 9 bases between. This CDR3 contains 14 residues. CDR3: CASSFLGVTGELFF. The CDR3 bases are TGTGCCAGCAGCTTTTTAGGGGTCACCGGGGAGCTGTTTTTT.

The chain couples TRBV6-1 to TRBJ1-6; D is unclear. This CDR3 spans 13 amino acids. V gave up 6 bases and J gave up 10 bases, with 13 bases separating them. Looked up from germline, CDR1 is MNHNS and CDR2 is SASEGT. The DNA of the CDR3 is TGTGCCAGCAGGTTGCGGGAGAGGTCACCCCTCCACTTT. This translates into CASRLRERSPLHF.

V and J are TRBV5-6 and TRBJ1-2; D may be TRBD1 (5 bases). V gave up 1 base and J gave up 3 bases, with 10 bases separating them. In germline, CDR1 is SGHDT, CDR2 YYEEEE. This CDR3 region has 14 residues. The CDR3 sequence: CASSLIRGYYGYTF. The DNA of the CDR3 is TGTGCCAGCAGCTTGATAAGGGGCTACTATGGCTACACCTTC.

The chain has TRBV5-1 and TRBJ1-2; D possibly corresponds to TRBD1 (6 bases). From germline, CDR1 is SGHRS and CDR2 YFSETQ. Trimming took 1 base from V and 5 from J, leaving 12 bases between them. This CDR3 is 14 amino acids long. CDR3 loop: CASSLTTGQYGYTF. DNA of the CDR3: TGCGCCAGCAGCTTGACAACAGGGCAGTATGGCTACACCTTC.

V usage is TRBV25-1 and J usage is TRBJ1-4, with 7 bases identical to TRBD1. The CDR3 spans 15 residues. Germline CDR1 and CDR2: MGHDK and SYGVNS. V dropped 4 bases and J dropped 8; count of bases not matched to a gene: 10. The CDR3 loop is CASSAPRGGVEKLFF. CDR3 nucleotide sequence: TGTGCCAGCAGTGCCCCCAGGGGGGGTGTAGAAAAACTGTTTTTT.

The chain uses TRBV19 and TRBJ1-5; D call uncertain. The CDR3 consists of 13 residues. V lost 9 bases and J 0 bases, leaving 9 bases between the germline ends. Looked up from germline, CDR1 is LNHDA and CDR2 is SQIVND (reference sequence). The DNA of the CDR3 is TGTGCCAGAAAAGCCTATAGCAATCAGCCCCAGCATTTT. Encoded protein: CARKAYSNQPQHF.

This chain connects TRBV5-4 to TRBJ1-3; D is undetermined. The CDR3 consists of 12 residues. Trimming took off 5 bases at V and 5 bases at J, with 8 bases between the two ends. The germline V gene has CDR1 SGHNT and CDR2 YYREEE (reference sequence). CDR3 DNA sequence: TGTGCCAGCAGGTCCGACAGAAACACCATATATTTT. Protein sequence: CASRSDRNTIYF.

DNA of the CDR3: TGTGCCAGCAGCTTAGTTCAGGGACAGGGGTACAATGAGCAGTTCTTC. It encodes CASSLVQGQGYNEQFF. The rearrangement joins TRBV7-8 to TRBJ2-1, with 10 bases fitting TRBD1. In germline, CDR1 is SGHVS, CDR2 FQNEAQ. The CDR3 spans 16 residues. The J segment lost 4 bases and the V segment lost 1 base, leaving 4 bases of the junction unmatched. Supplemented by reference TRBV7-8 and TRBJ2-1, the full variable domain reads GAGVSQSPRYKVAKRGQDVALRCDPISGHVSLFWYQQALGQGPEFLTYFQNEAQLDKSGLPSDRFFAERPEGSVSTLKIQRTQQEDSAVYLCASSLVQGQGYNEQFFGPGTRLTVL.

This clone showed up just once. The chain is built from TRBV5-1 and TRBJ1-2, with TRBD1 matching over 8 bases. Germline CDR1 is SGHRS and CDR2 is YFSETQ. V lost 5 bases to trimming and J lost 6 bases; unmatched junction nucleotides: 21. The CDR3 is 18 residues long. The CDR3 nucleotides are TGCGCCAGCAGGGACAGGGTAGAGCGAGGGCTAAGAAGCAATGGCTACACCTTC. Residues: CASRDRVERGLRSNGYTF.

This chain links TRBV19 with TRBJ2-4; D may be TRBD2 (5 bases). This CDR3 spans 13 amino acids. The germline CDR1 and CDR2 sequences are LNHDA and SQIVND (reference sequence). Trimming pared 7 bases from V and 1 base from J, leaving 8 bases between. The CDR3 nucleotides are TGTGCCAGTATTGGCGGGGCCAAAAACATTCAGTACTTC. Its protein is CASIGGAKNIQYF.

The V call is TRBV9, the J call TRBJ1-3, with a possible D match to TRBD1 (6 bases). The CDR3 covers 16 residues. The germline CDR1 and CDR2 sequences are SGDLS and YYNGEE. V dropped 1 base and J dropped 0 bases, with 11 bases sitting between them. The CDR3 nucleotides are TGTGCCAGCAGCGTATTGGACAGCTTCTCTGGAAACACCATATATTTT. Its translation: CASSVLDSFSGNTIYF.

The CDR3 is CAISPGNTEAFF. The CDR3 DNA follows: TGTGCCATCAGTCCAGGGAACACTGAAGCTTTCTTT. The V gene is TRBV10-3, the J gene TRBJ1-1; the D is unclear. Germline V CDR1 and CDR2: ENHRY, SYGVKD. The CDR3 consists of 12 residues. The V end was cut by 5 bases, the J end by 1 base, with 5 bases between.

The J gene is TRBJ1-1, the V gene TRBV7-9; no firm D call. CDR3 length equals 14 residues. V was trimmed by 7 bases and J by 1 base, leaving 13 bases between them. Germline-derived CDR1 and CDR2 are SEHNR and FQNEAQ (reference sequence). For the CDR3, the DNA is TGTGCCAGCAACCGTCCCGAAGGGAACACTGAAGCTTTCTTT. This sequence encodes CASNRPEGNTEAFF.

The chain employs TRBV7-3 and TRBJ1-1, with no clear D. The CDR3 length is 14 residues. V shed 2 bases and J shed 5 bases, with 12 bases lying between them. Germline V lookup: CDR1 SGHTA, CDR2 FQGTGA. In nucleotides, the CDR3 is TGTGCCAGCAGCTTAGGAGGGCCGGAGACTGAAGCTTTCTTT. Protein: CASSLGGPETEAFF. Full variable domain (outside the CDR3, taken from reference TRBV7-3 and TRBJ1-1): GAGVSQTPSNKVTEKGKYVELRCDPISGHTALYWYRQSLGQGPEFLIYFQGTGAADDSGLPNDRFFAVRPEGSVSTLKIQRTERGDSAVYLCASSLGGPETEAFFGQGTRLTVV.

The table lists this clone with a few counts. The V gene is TRBV27, the J gene TRBJ1-2, with TRBD1 identical over 7 bases. Germline lookup yields CDR1 MNHEY and CDR2 SMNVEV (reference sequence). The V segment lost 4 bases and the J segment 1 base; nucleotides outside the gene matches: 6. CDR3 length equals 15 residues. CDR3: CASSSIGTVNYGYTF. Written as DNA, the CDR3 is TGTGCCAGCAGTTCTATCGGGACAGTTAACTATGGCTACACCTTC.

This chain links TRBV5-1 with TRBJ1-4; TRBD1 matches at 7 bases. J gave up 4 bases and V 7 bases, and 4 bases lay outside the gene matches. The CDR3 has 13 residues. Germline-derived CDR1 and CDR2 are SGHRS and YFSETQ. The CDR3 bases are TGCGCCAGCCGGGACAGCGGTAATGAAAAACTGTTTTTT. It specifies CASRDSGNEKLFF.

This clone was counted once. The gene calls are TRBV15 and TRBJ2-7, with 8 bases lining up with TRBD2. The CDR3 runs 15 residues. CDR1 is LNHNV, CDR2 YYDKDF, per germline (reference sequence). J lost 5 bases, V lost 2 bases, and 8 bases had no gene match. DNA of the CDR3: TGTGCCACCAGCAGAACTAGCGGACATGTAGACGAGCAGTACTTC. Amino acid sequence: CATSRTSGHVDEQYF.

This clone was picked up one time. The V gene is TRBV29-1, the J gene TRBJ2-7; D remains ambiguous. The CDR3 spans 11 residues. Germline V gene data show CDR1 as SQVTM and CDR2 as ANQGSEA. V lost 4 bases to trimming and J lost 0 bases, with 4 bases between them. The CDR3 protein is CSVGDSYEQYF. DNA for the CDR3: TGCAGCGTTGGAGACTCCTACGAGCAGTACTTC.

This chain connects TRBV5-1 to TRBJ2-2; possibly TRBD2 for D (7 bases). Trimming left V 7 bases short and J 5 bases short, with 18 bases between. CDR3 length equals 15 residues. Germline assignment: CDR1 SGHRS and CDR2 YFSETQ. CDR3: CASRPMGGRTGELFF. DNA for the CDR3: TGCGCCAGCCGCCCGATGGGGGGGCGAACCGGGGAGCTGTTTTTT.

The rearrangement uses TRBV7-2 and TRBJ1-2, with D possibly matching TRBD1 (5 bases). The CDR3 consists of 14 residues. V lost 4 bases, J lost 4 bases, and 13 bases lay in between. The germline gives CDR1 SGHTA, CDR2 FQGNSA. CDR3 residues: CASSSSGGSYGYTF. In nucleotides, the CDR3 is TGTGCCAGCAGCTCCAGTGGGGGGAGCTATGGCTACACCTTC.

This clone was counted a few times. CDR3 DNA sequence: TGCGCCAGCAGCCAAGATACAGGGAGGACCCTCTATGGCTACACCTTC. This codes for CASSQDTGRTLYGYTF. The gene calls are TRBV4-3 and TRBJ1-2, with D perhaps matching TRBD1 (6 bases). V lost 0 bases, J lost 4 bases, and 15 bases lay in between. This CDR3 has 16 amino acids. Germline loops: CDR1 LGHNA, CDR2 YSLEER.

The chain has TRBV7-3 and TRBJ1-4; 9 nucleotides agree with TRBD1. The CDR3 totals 15 residues. The germline gives CDR1 SGHTA, CDR2 FQGTGA. J was trimmed by 5 bases and V by 4 bases; bases with no gene match: 5. CDR3 sequence reads: CASSYGGTGNEKLFF. In DNA, the CDR3 is TGTGCCAGCAGCTACGGGGGGACAGGGAATGAAAAACTGTTTTTT.

As for this clone: A junction end diverges from the germline sequence, so it may reflect a read error. This chain connects TRBV6-1 to TRBJ1-4, with a tentative D call TRBD1 (5 bases). The CDR3 extends over 14 amino acids. Germline values: CDR1 MNHNS, CDR2 SASEGT. For the CDR3, the DNA is TGTGCCAGCACCGAAGGTCCAGGCTCTACCGGGGGATCTTTT. Protein sequence: CASTEGPGSTGGSF.